This passage covers 32 T cell receptor beta chains from one sample sequenced in a study of CD4 T cells in relation to SARS-CoV-2 and coronaviruses. Sequencing used immunoSEQ multiplex PCR; TCRdb keeps in-frame clones, though not all of them. In the table there are 20,000 to 25,000 clones, over 65% of which are singletons. Their recognized antigens are unknown. Unexposed donor CD4+ T cells date from about 2011-2018, before the COVID-19 pandemic. The cells were cultured for under 13 days before CD4+ T cells were isolated. Material: CD4+ T cells from PBMCs, cultured in vitro. The receptors derive from a human donor in good health.

The CDR3 region is CASSPIQGPDTEAFF. The CDR3 DNA sequence: TGTGCCAGCTCACCGATTCAGGGTCCCGACACTGAAGCTTTCTTT. V is TRBV18 and J is TRBJ1-1; D perhaps matches TRBD1 (5 bases). CDR3 length: 15 amino acids. Per germline, CDR1 KGHSH and CDR2 LQKENI. V gave up 3 bases and J gave up 3 bases, with 14 bases separating them.

The rearrangement links TRBV5-1 to TRBJ1-1; TRBD1 matches 10 bases. This CDR3 comprises 14 residues. Germline loops: CDR1 SGHRS, CDR2 YFSETQ. V lost 4 bases, J lost 6 bases, and 6 bases stayed unmatched. The CDR3 loop reads CASSPIGTGAEAFF. The CDR3 DNA reads TGCGCCAGCAGCCCCATCGGGACAGGGGCTGAAGCTTTCTTT.

The rearrangement joins TRBV6-1 to TRBJ1-3; TRBD1 might be the D (5 bases). V was cut by 3 bases and J by 4 bases, with 19 bases left in between. Per germline, CDR1 MNHNS and CDR2 SASEGT. The CDR3 covers 17 residues. CDR3 bases: TGTGCCAGCAGTGACCCAACGGGGCTACCTCTGGGAAACACCATATATTTT. Protein: CASSDPTGLPLGNTIYF.

The chain combines TRBV10-3 with TRBJ2-7; D not resolved. Germline lookup yields CDR1 ENHRY and CDR2 SYGVKD. This CDR3 region has 12 residues. V was clipped by 5 bases and J by 1 base, with 6 bases between them. DNA of the CDR3: TGTGCCATCAGTTCGCGTTCCTACGAGCAGTACTTC. It codes for CAISSRSYEQYF.

This chain links TRBV5-1 with TRBJ2-7; 7 positions agree with TRBD1. This CDR3 is 16 amino acids long. The V gene end was trimmed by 3 bases and the J gene end by 1 base; junction bases not matched to a gene: 10. The germline CDR1 and CDR2 sequences are SGHRS and YFSETQ. As DNA, the CDR3 is TGCGCCAGCAGCTCGGGTCCCGGGACAGAATCCTACGAGCAGTACTTC. Translation: CASSSGPGTESYEQYF.

This clone has a handful of counts. The CDR3 sequence: CASSPGQYTEAFF. DNA for the CDR3: TGTGCCAGCAGTCCGGGACAGTACACTGAAGCTTTCTTT. This sequence joins TRBV27 and TRBJ1-1; TRBD1 matches 7 bases. V was pared by 5 bases and J by 3 bases, with 3 bases of the junction left unmatched. CDR1 MNHEY and CDR2 SMNVEV come from the germline V gene (reference sequence). The CDR3 extends over 13 amino acids.

The V gene is TRBV18, the J gene TRBJ1-1; the D gene is possibly TRBD1 (5 bases). CDR1 and CDR2 (germline): KGHSH, LQKENI. Trimming stripped 2 bases from V and 4 bases from J, with 20 bases between. This CDR3 comprises 17 residues. The CDR3 region is CASSPGNGLGVSTEAFF. The CDR3 nucleotides read TGTGCCAGCTCACCAGGTAACGGGTTGGGGGTCAGCACTGAAGCTTTCTTT.

The chain uses TRBV14 and TRBJ1-4; 8 bases are shared with TRBD1. Germline CDR1 reads SGHDN; CDR2 reads FVKESK. After removal of 4 bases from V and 6 bases from J, the junction contained 7 bases not matched to a gene. The CDR3 has 15 residues. The CDR3 loop is CASSPRTGSDEKLFF. In nucleotides, the CDR3 is TGTGCCAGCAGCCCGAGGACAGGGTCGGATGAAAAACTGTTTTTT.

V and J are TRBV21-1 and TRBJ2-5; the table calls TRBD2, which could not be checked here. TRBV21-1 is assigned pseudogene status. This CDR3 has 16 residues. The CDR3 sequence is CASSKGGELALETQYF. The CDR3 DNA is TGTGCCAGCAGCAAAGGCGGGGAACTGGCGTTGGAGACCCAGTACTTC.

The chain is built from TRBV14 and TRBJ2-4; no reliable D call. CDR3 size: 12 residues. Trimming removed 0 bases at V and 13 bases at J, with 10 bases between. In germline, CDR1 is SGHDN, CDR2 FVKESK. CDR3 in amino acids: CASSQDSLVQYF. Written as DNA, the CDR3 is TGTGCCAGCAGCCAAGATTCGCTAGTACAGTACTTC.

The chain is built from TRBV10-3 and TRBJ1-2, with TRBD1 identical over 7 bases. V lost 4 bases to trimming and J lost 8 bases; unmatched junction nucleotides: 7. CDR1 is ENHRY, CDR2 SYGVKD, per germline. The CDR3 is 13 residues long. The CDR3 loop reads CAISVGGQSGYTF. Written as DNA, the CDR3 is TGTGCCATCAGTGTCGGGGGACAGTCAGGCTACACCTTC.

This chain links TRBV3-1 (or the pseudogene TRBV3-2) with TRBJ2-4; D is uncertain. The V gene lost 1 base and the J gene lost 0 bases, with 4 bases spanning the gap. Germline lookup yields CDR1 LGHDT and CDR2 YNNKEL (reference sequence). The CDR3 has 14 residues. The CDR3 bases are TGTGCCAGCAGCCAAGGGCTAGCCAAAAACATTCAGTACTTC. Encoded protein: CASSQGLAKNIQYF.

This clone has only one observation. This chain joins TRBV30 and TRBJ2-7, with 9 bases matching TRBD1. The CDR3 consists of 14 residues. The trim removed 3 bases at V and 0 bases at J, leaving 3 bases unmatched. In germline, CDR1 is GTSNPN, CDR2 SVGIG (reference sequence). CDR3 in amino acids: CAWSGQGSSYEQYF. CDR3 nucleotide sequence: TGTGCCTGGAGCGGACAGGGGAGCTCCTACGAGCAGTACTTC.

This rearrangement joins TRBV6-2 or TRBV6-3 to TRBJ1-6, with a tentative D call TRBD1 (5 bases). The germline V gene encodes CDR1 MNHEY and CDR2 SVGEGT. The CDR3 is 15 amino acids. V was clipped by 2 bases and J by 7 bases, with 12 bases between them. CDR3 in DNA: TGTGCCAGCAGTTACATGGACACCCTCAATTCACCCCTCCACTTT. This gives the protein CASSYMDTLNSPLHF.

The chain employs TRBV5-1 and TRBJ2-7; D may be TRBD1 or TRBD2 (5 bases each). The CDR3 spans 13 residues. V was trimmed by 4 bases and J by 3 bases, leaving 11 bases between them. Germline V gene sequence: CDR1 SGHRS, CDR2 YFSETQ. The CDR3 spells CASSSAGSYEQYF. The CDR3, as DNA: TGCGCCAGCAGCAGCGCAGGGAGCTACGAGCAGTACTTC.

The V call is TRBV7-9, the J call TRBJ1-6; the match to TRBD1 covers 8 bases. V trimming: 4 bases; J trimming: 8 bases; junction bases outside the gene matches: 10. The CDR3 is 16 amino acids. Germline CDR1 reads SEHNR; CDR2 reads FQNEAQ (reference sequence). Here the CDR3 DNA reads TGTGCCAGCAGCTATGCAGGGGGCCCCGACGATTCACCCCTCCACTTT. Translation gives CASSYAGGPDDSPLHF.

This sequence joins TRBV3-1 (or the pseudogene TRBV3-2) and TRBJ2-7; the D gene is possibly TRBD2 (5 bases). The CDR3 extends over 14 amino acids. The germline V gene encodes CDR1 LGHDT and CDR2 YNNKEL (reference sequence). Trimming pared 5 bases from V and 5 bases from J, leaving 16 bases between. CDR3 nucleotide sequence: TGTGCCAGCAGCGCCCAGCTAGCATCCAACGAGCAGTACTTC. Encoded protein: CASSAQLASNEQYF.

The chain employs TRBV18 and TRBJ1-5; D possibly corresponds to TRBD1 (5 bases). There are 13 residues in the CDR3. Trimming pared 6 bases from V and 3 bases from J, leaving 9 bases between. CDR1 and CDR2 (germline): KGHSH, LQKENI. The CDR3 DNA sequence: TGTGCCAGCTCCCAGGGATTCAATCAGCCCCAGCATTTT. Translated: CASSQGFNQPQHF. Filled out from reference TRBV18 and TRBJ1-5, the complete variable domain reads NAGVMQNPRHLVRRRGQEARLRCSPMKGHSHVYWYRQLPEEGLKFMVYLQKENIIDESGMPKERFSAEFPKEGPSILRIQQVVRGDSAAYFCASSQGFNQPQHFGDGTRLSIL.

The J gene is TRBJ2-6, the V gene TRBV30; tentatively, D is TRBD2 (6 bases). Germline CDR1 and CDR2: GTSNPN and SVGIG (reference sequence). V lost 0 bases and J lost 0, with 9 bases in between. The CDR3 is 16 residues long. The CDR3 protein is CAWSVRRGSGANVLTF. The DNA of the CDR3 is TGTGCCTGGAGTGTACGGAGGGGCTCTGGGGCCAACGTCCTGACTTTC.

The CDR3 DNA is TGTGCCAGCAGCCGTTGGAGCTGGGGGCGATCGAACACCGGGGAGCTGTTTTTT. Translating gives CASSRWSWGRSNTGELFF. This chain connects TRBV5-5 to TRBJ2-2; D is possibly TRBD1 (6 bases). Germline CDR1 is SGHKS and CDR2 is YYEKEE (reference sequence). This CDR3 is 18 amino acids long. Trimming took 4 bases from V and 0 from J, leaving 19 bases between them.

This clone was counted a few times. This chain joins TRBV4-2 and TRBJ1-1, with TRBD1 matching 11 bases. Germline V gene lookup returns CDR1 LGHNA and CDR2 YNFKEQ. The CDR3 runs to 15 residues. V lost 3 bases to trimming and J lost 6 bases; unmatched junction nucleotides: 6. CDR3 sequence reads: CASSHSGTGGSEAFF. CDR3 coding DNA: TGTGCCAGCAGCCATTCCGGGACAGGGGGGTCTGAAGCTTTCTTT.

J is TRBJ2-3 and V is TRBV27, with 13 nucleotides matching TRBD2. Germline lookup yields CDR1 MNHEY and CDR2 SMNVEV (reference sequence). The CDR3 has 16 amino acids. V trimming: 6 bases; J trimming: 5 bases; junction bases outside the gene matches: 8. The CDR3 bases are TGTGCCAGCAGGTTCTCGACTAGCGGGGGGAGAGATACGCAGTATTTT. Its protein product is CASRFSTSGGRDTQYF.

This clone was picked up a small number of times. V usage is TRBV7-3 and J usage is TRBJ2-2, with D unclear. This CDR3 is 12 amino acids long. The V gene lost 4 bases and the J gene lost 5 bases, with 5 bases spanning the gap. Germline CDR1 is SGHTA and CDR2 is FQGTGA. CDR3 loop: CASSSFTGELFF. The CDR3 nucleotides read TGTGCCAGCAGCTCCTTTACCGGGGAGCTGTTTTTT.

The J gene is TRBJ2-3, the V gene TRBV18; 8 bases fit TRBD1. Germline-derived CDR1 and CDR2 are KGHSH and LQKENI. Germline trimming cut 4 bases from V and 3 bases from J; bases unmatched to any gene: 12. The CDR3 extends over 17 amino acids. The CDR3 loop reads CASSRIAGGAMTDTQYF. The CDR3 nucleotides read TGTGCCAGCTCACGAATTGCAGGGGGCGCGATGACAGATACGCAGTATTTT.

This chain joins TRBV30 and TRBJ1-1; 7 bases match TRBD1. The CDR3 runs to 15 residues. CDR1 and CDR2 from the germline V gene are GTSNPN and SVGIG (reference sequence). V lost 2 bases to trimming and J lost 0 bases; unmatched junction nucleotides: 6. The CDR3 loop is CAWSWDSSMNTEAFF. The CDR3 DNA is TGTGCCTGGAGTTGGGACAGCTCCATGAACACTGAAGCTTTCTTT.

CDR3 nucleotide sequence: TGTGCCAGCATTAAAGAACCACAGGGAGGGTATGGCTACACCTTC. Translation gives CASIKEPQGGYGYTF. The chain recombines TRBV6-5 with TRBJ1-2; D may be TRBD1 (6 bases). Germline CDR1 is MNHEY and CDR2 is SVGAGI. This CDR3 comprises 15 residues. V lost 7 bases and J lost 5, with 20 bases in between.

This clone was seen a few times. J is TRBJ1-4 and V is TRBV10-3; the D is unclear. Trimming took 2 bases from V and 5 from J, leaving 6 bases between them. The CDR3 totals 13 residues. Germline V lookup: CDR1 ENHRY, CDR2 SYGVKD. DNA of the CDR3: TGTGCCATCAGTGAGATACAGAATGAAAAACTGTTTTTT. It is translated as CAISEIQNEKLFF.

The chain combines TRBV4-1 with TRBJ2-5; the D is unclear. The germline V and J ends were trimmed by 0 bases and 5 bases, with 10 bases remaining between them. From germline, CDR1 is MGHRA and CDR2 YSYEKL. This CDR3 region has 14 residues. Here the CDR3 reads CASSQEQPRETQYF. The CDR3 DNA is TGCGCCAGCAGCCAAGAACAGCCTCGGGAGACCCAGTACTTC.

Only one count was recorded for this clone. The rearrangement joins TRBV11-2 to TRBJ2-7, with D perhaps TRBD1 or TRBD2 (5 bases each). This CDR3 spans 18 amino acids. The V gene's germline CDR1 is SGHAT and CDR2 FQNNGV. Deletions cut 5 bases from V and 1 base from J, with 24 bases between. CDR3: CASSLSPSRDGESYEQYF. The CDR3 nucleotides read TGTGCCAGCAGCCTCTCCCCTTCCCGGGACGGGGAATCCTACGAGCAGTACTTC.

The gene calls are TRBV11-2 and TRBJ2-3; TRBD2 matches 10 bases. Germline V gene sequence: CDR1 SGHAT, CDR2 FQNNGV. The CDR3 has 16 residues. V was clipped by 6 bases and J by 5 bases; unmatched bases: 11. The CDR3 coding sequence is TGTGCCAGCAGGCTTGCCTTGACTAGCGGGTTAGATACGCAGTATTTT. It codes for CASRLALTSGLDTQYF.

The V call is TRBV19, the J call TRBJ1-1, with no clear D. The V end lost 8 bases, the J end lost 0 bases, and 16 bases lay between the germline ends. CDR3 length: 15 residues. Germline-derived CDR1 and CDR2 are LNHDA and SQIVND (reference sequence). The CDR3 nucleotides read TGTGCCAGTCGGACGCAGCTTCTCATGAACACTGAAGCTTTCTTT. Protein: CASRTQLLMNTEAFF.

In this sample, this clone turned up a few times. The chain carries TRBV25-1 and TRBJ1-2; D is unclear. Germline V CDR1 and CDR2: MGHDK, SYGVNS. The CDR3 is 14 residues long. V lost 10 bases and J lost 2, with 17 bases in between. CDR3 DNA: TGTGCCACGTCCGGGGTGGAGCTAAACTATGGCTACACCTTC. It encodes CATSGVELNYGYTF.